A single sample is the source of the 21 T cell receptor beta chains below, sequenced in a study of CD8 T cells in ankylosing spondylitis. TCRdb re-called the 5' RACE reads with MiXCR, one entry per CDR3 protein. Counted here are about 160,000 distinct CDR3 sequences, 15% to 20% occurring once; the ten biggest clones make up about 8%. Input material: blood, either unsorted or a sorted T cell fraction (not recorded which). These receptors all stem from a male donor with ankylosing spondylitis or in good health (not recorded which).

The chain uses TRBV7-9 and TRBJ2-7; D gene ambiguous. There are 14 residues in the CDR3. Germline values: CDR1 SEHNR, CDR2 FQNEAQ (reference sequence). The V gene lost 1 base and the J gene lost 2 bases, with 9 bases spanning the gap. Here the CDR3 reads CASSLVIPPYEQYF. As DNA, the CDR3 is TGTGCCAGCAGCTTAGTTATCCCGCCCTACGAGCAGTACTTC.

CDR3 nucleotides: TGTGCTAGTGGTTTGGTATTGTCGAAACAGGCGGAGACCCAGTACTTC. It codes for CASGLVLSKQAETQYF. This chain connects TRBV12-5 to TRBJ2-5, with D maybe TRBD1 (5 bases). This CDR3 has 16 amino acids. V was shortened by 0 bases and J by 5 bases, with 16 bases between the two germline ends. Germline assignment: CDR1 LGHNT and CDR2 FRNRAP.

This clonotype was counted between two and nine times. V usage is TRBV6-5 and J usage is TRBJ1-3; D uncertain. With 0 bases removed from V and 0 bases from J, the gap between germline ends came to 6 bases. Germline V gene lookup returns CDR1 MNHEY and CDR2 SVGAGI. There are 15 residues in the CDR3. The CDR3 protein is CASSYSRTSGNTIYF. The CDR3 bases are TGTGCCAGCAGTTACTCCAGGACCTCTGGAAACACCATATATTTT.

In its sample, this clonotype was seen many times. The chain uses TRBV20-1 and TRBJ1-1, with 7 positions matching TRBD1. The CDR3 spans 15 residues. Germline V lookup: CDR1 DFQATT, CDR2 SNEGSKA (reference sequence). J was trimmed by 3 bases and V by 5 bases; bases with no gene match: 12. The CDR3 sequence is CSAGKPRGGDTEAFF. CDR3 bases: TGCAGTGCTGGAAAACCCAGGGGGGGGGACACTGAAGCTTTCTTT.

This chain uses TRBV2 with TRBJ2-7; D possibly corresponds to TRBD2 (7 bases). Per germline, CDR1 SNHLY and CDR2 FYNNEI. The V and J ends lost 1 base and 0 bases respectively, with 13 bases between them. The CDR3 length is 16 residues. CDR3 in DNA: TGTGCCAGCAGTGAAGGCGGGGGCTACCACTCCTACGAGCAGTACTTC. As protein: CASSEGGGYHSYEQYF.

The gene calls are TRBV6-1 and TRBJ2-2, with 7 positions matching TRBD2. The germline V gene has CDR1 MNHNS and CDR2 SASEGT. CDR3 length equals 14 residues. The ends lost 1 base at V and 6 bases at J; junction bases unmatched: 2. CDR3 protein: CASSEVGGAGELFF. The CDR3 nucleotides are TGTGCCAGCAGTGAAGTGGGGGGGGCCGGGGAGCTGTTTTTT.

The table lists this clonotype with a few counts. A much bigger clone sits one base away, suggesting this may be a read error. V and J are TRBV7-9 and TRBJ1-1, with 8 bases matching TRBD1. The CDR3 runs to 14 residues. V gave up 4 bases and J gave up 0 bases; unmatched junction bases: 1. Germline values: CDR1 SEHNR, CDR2 FQNEAQ (reference sequence). The CDR3 is CASSWGQVNTEAFF. The CDR3 region has the DNA TGTGCCAGCAGCTGGGGACAGGTGAACACTGAAGCTTTCTTT.

The CDR3 nucleotides read TGTGCCAGCAGCTTAGGTCCTTGGAGCAATCAGCCCCAGCATTTT. As protein: CASSLGPWSNQPQHF. This chain uses TRBV7-2 with TRBJ1-5; D remains unclear. V gave up 1 base and J gave up 1 base, with 8 bases separating them. Germline V CDR1 and CDR2: SGHTA, FQGNSA. CDR3 length: 15 amino acids.

As for this clonotype: A much larger clone differs from this one at a single base, so this may be a read error. The V gene is TRBV4-1, the J gene TRBJ1-4, with TRBD1 as a possible D gene (5 bases). Germline loops: CDR1 MGHRA, CDR2 YSYEKL. There are 16 residues in the CDR3. The CDR3 DNA follows: TGCGCCACCAGCCCGGGACGCCATACAACTAATGAAAAACTGTTTTTT. The encoded protein is CATSPGRHTTNEKLFF.

This clonotype has a handful of counts. This CDR3 reads CASSPLLAAEETQYF. The CDR3 nucleotides read TGTGCCAGCAGTCCCCTACTAGCGGCAGAAGAGACCCAGTACTTC. V gene TRBV27 combines with J gene TRBJ2-5, with 8 bases that match TRBD2. CDR1 and CDR2 (germline): MNHEY, SMNVEV (reference sequence). The ends lost 5 bases at V and 3 bases at J; junction bases unmatched: 8. The CDR3 loop spans 15 amino acids.

The V call is TRBV5-1, the J call TRBJ1-1; D might be TRBD1 (5 bases). V shed 3 bases and J shed 1 base, with 13 bases lying between them. This CDR3 region has 15 residues. CDR1 is SGHRS, CDR2 YFSETQ, per germline. CDR3 bases: TGCGCCAGCAGCTCCCAGGGCGGGGCGAACACTGAAGCTTTCTTT. It specifies CASSSQGGANTEAFF.

This clonotype has only a few counts. The chain recombines TRBV5-1 with TRBJ1-2; 8 bases line up with TRBD1. The V and J ends lost 9 bases and 2 bases, in that order; junction bases with no gene match: 12. Germline values: CDR1 SGHRS, CDR2 YFSETQ. The CDR3 extends over 15 amino acids. The CDR3 reads CATKPGQVLNYGYTF. The DNA for the CDR3 is TGCGCCACAAAACCGGGACAGGTCCTCAACTATGGCTACACCTTC. The full variable domain, its missing parts supplied by reference TRBV5-1 and TRBJ1-2, is KAGVTQTPRYLIKTRGQQVTLSCSPISGHRSVSWYQQTPGQGLQFLFEYFSETQRNKGNFPGRFSGRQFSNSRSEMNVSTLELGDSALYLCATKPGQVLNYGYTFGSGTRLTVV.

This clonotype has ten or more counts. The chain couples TRBV5-1 to TRBJ2-1; 8 nucleotides match TRBD2. Germline V gene data show CDR1 as SGHRS and CDR2 as YFSETQ. Trimming at V came to 2 bases and at J to 2 bases, leaving 3 bases not matched to a gene. CDR3 size: 15 residues. CDR3 nucleotide sequence: TGCGCCAGCAGCTTAGCGGGAGCCCCCTACAATGAGCAGTTCTTC. This translates into CASSLAGAPYNEQFF.

This clonotype showed up many times. The chain employs TRBV24-1 and TRBJ2-7; a possible D gene is TRBD2 (5 bases). The CDR3 is made up of 14 amino acids. CDR1 and CDR2 from the germline V gene are KGHDR and SFDVKD. V was clipped by 7 bases and J by 0 bases, with 12 bases between them. CDR3 DNA: TGTGCCACCAGCCCGGGGATTAGCTCCTACGAGCAGTACTTC. It is translated as CATSPGISSYEQYF.

The rearrangement links TRBV7-8 to TRBJ2-3, with D maybe TRBD1 (6 bases). CDR3 length: 15 amino acids. V was pared by 4 bases and J by 5 bases, with 16 bases between. CDR1 and CDR2 (germline): SGHVS, FQNEAQ. The CDR3 reads CASSSGTISKDTQYF. The CDR3 DNA follows: TGTGCCAGCAGCTCCGGGACAATTTCGAAAGATACGCAGTATTTT.

In its sample, this clonotype was seen many times. The rearrangement links TRBV6-5 to TRBJ2-7; 10 bases align to TRBD1. Trimming cost V 0 bases and J 2 bases; bases outside gene matches: 10. The CDR3 contains 18 residues. Per the germline V gene, CDR1 is MNHEY and CDR2 is SVGAGI. CDR3 region: CASSYSFPGTGDTYEQYF. The CDR3 region has the DNA TGTGCCAGCAGTTACTCGTTCCCCGGGACAGGGGACACCTACGAGCAGTACTTC.

In this sample, this clonotype turned up many times. This rearrangement joins TRBV6-1 to TRBJ2-7; D assignment may be TRBD1 or TRBD2 (5 bases each). This CDR3 contains 14 residues. Trimming pared 5 bases from V and 5 bases from J, leaving 16 bases between. Germline loops: CDR1 MNHNS, CDR2 SASEGT. The chain's CDR3 is CASSSGQGRDEQYF. CDR3 coding DNA: TGTGCCAGCAGTAGCGGTCAGGGAAGGGACGAGCAGTACTTC.

This clonotype was seen only a few times. V gene TRBV30 combines with J gene TRBJ2-1; TRBD2 might be the D (6 bases). This CDR3 spans 14 amino acids. V was pared by 5 bases and J by 2 bases, with 13 bases between. Per germline, CDR1 GTSNPN and CDR2 SVGIG (reference sequence). CDR3 nucleotides: TGTGCCTGGGGGAAGCGGGCCACCTACAATGAGCAGTTCTTC. Its protein is CAWGKRATYNEQFF.

This clonotype occurred many times. This rearrangement joins TRBV30 to TRBJ2-5; a weak D match, TRBD1 (6 bases). Germline CDR1 GTSNPN, CDR2 SVGIG (reference sequence). This CDR3 has 13 amino acids. The V gene lost 0 bases and the J gene lost 7 bases, with 12 bases spanning the gap. CDR3 sequence (DNA): TGTGCCTGGAGTGTACGGGGACAACGGACCCAGTACTTC. Amino acid sequence: CAWSVRGQRTQYF.

About this clonotype: Germline is not matched at one junction end, which may reflect a read error. DNA of the CDR3: TGCAGTGCTAGAGCGAGCGGTTACCAAGGGACCCAGTACTTC. Translated, it gives CSARASGYQGTQYF. The chain has TRBV20-1 and TRBJ2-5, with D possibly being TRBD2 (5 bases). The CDR3 totals 14 residues. The germline V gene has CDR1 DFQATT and CDR2 SNEGSKA (reference sequence).

The V call is TRBV29-1, the J call TRBJ2-7; 8 bases fit TRBD1. Losses at the gene ends were 8 bases for V and 0 bases for J; bases not matched to a gene: 18. This CDR3 is 17 amino acids long. The germline V gene has CDR1 SQVTM and CDR2 ANQGSEA. For the CDR3, the DNA is TGCAGCCCCCATCGCCCCGGAGACAGGGGCAACTCCTACGAGCAGTACTTC. It is translated as CSPHRPGDRGNSYEQYF.